A selection of T cell receptor beta chains follows, all from one sample in a study of cytomegalovirus exposure and HLA in healthy donors. Produced via immunoSEQ multiplex PCR; TCRdb's table is partial and in-frame only. The table has 150,000 to 200,000 clones, roughly nine tenths seen once. Material: PBMCs. The receptors come from a woman aged 25 to 39 in good health and CMV-seronegative. CDR3s include the opening cysteine and the closing phenylalanine or tryptophan. The D gene is left open where the match is weak. Only part of the rows carry a size: once, few, many, or a class if the clone is expanded.

cdr3_nt cdr3_aa clone_size v_call d_call j_call
TGTGCCAGCAGCTTAGGTGGGACTTTCTCCTACGAGCAGTACTTC CASSLGGTFSYEQYF - TRBV13 - TRBJ2-7
TGCGCCAGCAGCTTGGGACGCCCCGGGGCCTTCTACGAGCAGTACTTC CASSLGRPGAFYEQYF - TRBV5-1 - TRBJ2-7
TGTGCCAGCAGTTTTGGGCTCCGTACTGAAGCTTTCTTT CASSFGLRTEAFF - TRBV27 - TRBJ1-1
TGCGCCAGCAGCCAGTTCGCAGGGGTATCATACGAGCAGTACTTC CASSQFAGVSYEQYF - TRBV4-3 - TRBJ2-7
TGTGCCAGCAGTGACACTAGCAGATACGAGCAGTACTTC CASSDTSRYEQYF - TRBV25-1 - TRBJ2-7
TGTGCTAGTGGCCGGGGCCCCTCCACTAAGCAGGACAATGAGCAGTTCTTC CASGRGPSTKQDNEQFF - TRBV12-5 - TRBJ2-1
TGCAGCGCCCAACCGGGCAGCCCAGGAGCCGAGCAGTACTTC CSAQPGSPGAEQYF - TRBV29-1 - TRBJ2-7
TGTGCCAGCAGCCATGACTTGGGGGAGACCCAGTACTTC CASSHDLGETQYF few TRBV27 - TRBJ2-5
TGTGCCAGCAGTCATGAGGGAGCGGGGGAAAAACTGTTTTTT CASSHEGAGEKLFF - TRBV25-1 - TRBJ1-4
TGTGCCAGCTCCCAGGACAGCTCCTACAATGAGCAGTTCTTC CASSQDSSYNEQFF - TRBV6-4 - TRBJ2-1
TGTGCCTGGGGCCCGGGGACAGCTGGCGAGACCCAGTACTTC CAWGPGTAGETQYF once TRBV30 TRBD1 TRBJ2-5
TGTGCCAGCAGCCACCCGACAGGGTCTGCCGGGGAGCTGTTTTTT CASSHPTGSAGELFF - TRBV14 TRBD1 TRBJ2-2
TGTGCCAGCAGTTTCATGACAGACTATGGCTACACCTTC CASSFMTDYGYTF - TRBV2 - TRBJ1-2
TGTGCCATCAGCGACGACAGGGGTGGAAAACTGTTTTTT CAISDDRGGKLFF - TRBV10-3 TRBD1 TRBJ1-4
TGTGCCAGCAGCTTGCAGCCGCTCTCTCATGGCTACACCTTC CASSLQPLSHGYTF - TRBV5-6 - TRBJ1-2
TGTGCCAGCAGTTTGAGCTGGATGAGCGCAGATACGCAGTATTTT CASSLSWMSADTQYF - TRBV27 - TRBJ2-3
TGTGCCAGCAGCGCCCTAGGACAGCTCTATGGCTACACCTTC CASSALGQLYGYTF - TRBV7-9 - TRBJ1-2
TGTGCCAGCAGCTTAGGGTCAGGGTCCTACGAGCAGTACTTC CASSLGSGSYEQYF - TRBV11-2 - TRBJ2-7
TGTGCTAGCAGCTTAGCGTCCCAGGGGAACACCGGGGAGCTGTTTTTT CASSLASQGNTGELFF - TRBV7-7 - TRBJ2-2
TGTGCCACGCCACAACAGTCCACCACGGTTAGAGGAGGGGCTGGGGCCAACGCCCTGACTTTC CATPQQSTTVRGGAGANALTF - TRBV19 - TRBJ2-6
TGTGCCAGCAGCTTAGATGGTAGCGGGACTATAAATGAGCAGTTCTTC CASSLDGSGTINEQFF - TRBV7-6 TRBD2 TRBJ2-1
TGTGCCAGCAGCGGAACGACAGGGAACACTGAAGCTTTCTTT CASSGTTGNTEAFF - TRBV2 - TRBJ1-1
TGTGCCAGTCGAGGTAGCGGGAGGTCTCACACCGGGGAGCTGTTTTTT CASRGSGRSHTGELFF - TRBV19 TRBD2 TRBJ2-2
TGTGCTAGCAGCTTAGGGACAGCCTACGAGCAGTACTTC CASSLGTAYEQYF - TRBV7-7 TRBD1 TRBJ2-7
TGCGCCAGCAGCCAAGAGGGGACTAGCGGGAGGATGAGCAATGAGCAGTTCTTC CASSQEGTSGRMSNEQFF - TRBV4-1 TRBD2 TRBJ2-1
TGTGCCAGCAGCTCACGACAGGGGTCCAACTATGGCTACACCTTC CASSSRQGSNYGYTF once TRBV7-9 TRBD1 TRBJ1-2
TGTGCCAGCTCACCACGGACAGGGAGCTCCTACGAGCAGTACTTC CASSPRTGSSYEQYF - TRBV18 TRBD1 TRBJ2-7
TGCGCCAGCAGCCTTGGACAGATTTATGGCTACACCTTC CASSLGQIYGYTF - TRBV4-3 - TRBJ1-2
TGTGCCAGCAGTCCCCTCGGGGGGCGAACGAACACAGATACGCAGTATTTT CASSPLGGRTNTDTQYF - TRBV27 - TRBJ2-3